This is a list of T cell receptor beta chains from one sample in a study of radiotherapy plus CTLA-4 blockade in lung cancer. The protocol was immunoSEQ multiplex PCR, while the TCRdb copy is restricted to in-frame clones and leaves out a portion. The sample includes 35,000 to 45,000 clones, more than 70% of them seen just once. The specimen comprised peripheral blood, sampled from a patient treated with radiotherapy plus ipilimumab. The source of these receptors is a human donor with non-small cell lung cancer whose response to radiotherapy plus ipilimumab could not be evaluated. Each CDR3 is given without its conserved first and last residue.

CDR3: ASSLEGYEQY; V: TRBV28
CDR3: ASSGAATNEKLF; V: TRBV18
CDR3: SVDYTNTGELF; V: TRBV29-1
CDR3: ASSPPVAGYNEQF; V: TRBV18
CDR3: ASSAWARRDAGELF; V: TRBV7-2
CDR3: ASSPTGNEKLF; V: TRBV11-2
CDR3: ASSPGGEGLYGYT; V: TRBV27
CDR3: ASSPWGTGWGETQY; V: TRBV5-4
CDR3: ASSSRQGGNTEAF; V: TRBV7-2
CDR3: AVGKGGNTEAF; V: TRBV11-1
CDR3: ASSLGWEMY; V: TRBV7-9
CDR3: ASSTPGRGSNQPQH; V: TRBV19
CDR3: ASSRTGVPDTQY; V: TRBV7-2
CDR3: ATTERGPLPLH; V: TRBV19
CDR3: ASSLGTSGGYEQY; V: TRBV7-9
CDR3: ATSGWNTEAF; V: TRBV6-1
CDR3: ASSLAPGNTEAF; V: TRBV5-1
CDR3: ASSLARGPSYEQY; V: TRBV9
CDR3: ASSIRGLTEAF; V: TRBV19
CDR3: ASSVGSRGGYT; V: TRBV5-6
CDR3: ANKPGVPSSYEQY; V: TRBV6-4
CDR3: ASRLQGNTEAF; V: TRBV7-2
CDR3: ASSLVLSGGAGEQY; V: TRBV7-9
CDR3: ASSVFQGAGNIQY; V: TRBV6-1
CDR3: ASSMTDLAKNIQY; V: TRBV7-9
CDR3: ASSLSRTGGTGELF; V: TRBV7-2
CDR3: ASSVRGLENEQF; V: TRBV9